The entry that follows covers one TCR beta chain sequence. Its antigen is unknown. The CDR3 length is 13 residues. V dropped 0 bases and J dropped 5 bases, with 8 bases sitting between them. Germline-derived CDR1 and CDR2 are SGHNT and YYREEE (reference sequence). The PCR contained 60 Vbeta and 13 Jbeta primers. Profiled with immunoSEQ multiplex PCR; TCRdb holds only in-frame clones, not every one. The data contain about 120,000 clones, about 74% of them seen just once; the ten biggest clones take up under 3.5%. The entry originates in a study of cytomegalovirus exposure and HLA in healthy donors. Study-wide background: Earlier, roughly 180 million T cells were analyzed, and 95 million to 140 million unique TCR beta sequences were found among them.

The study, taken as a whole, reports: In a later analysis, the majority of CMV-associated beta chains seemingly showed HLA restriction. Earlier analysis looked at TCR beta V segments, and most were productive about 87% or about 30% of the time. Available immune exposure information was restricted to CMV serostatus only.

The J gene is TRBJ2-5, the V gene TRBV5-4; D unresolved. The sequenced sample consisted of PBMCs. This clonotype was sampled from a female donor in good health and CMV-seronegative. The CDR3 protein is CASSLDYTETQYF. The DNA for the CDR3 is TGTGCCAGCAGCTTGGACTATACGGAGACCCAGTACTTC.